The rows below give T cell receptor beta chains drawn from one sample of a study of blood T cell repertoires in COVID-19. Method: immunoSEQ multiplex PCR; TCRdb's copy keeps in-frame clones and lacks some. Found here are under 400,000 clones, roughly 86% of them singletons; the top ten hold 8% to 13%. Sequenced sample: peripheral blood. The receptor source for this set is a woman aged 25 to 45 with COVID-19, enrolled during active disease. CDR3s include the opening cysteine and the closing phenylalanine or tryptophan. Expanded clones are given a class, and other clones once, few, many or no size at all.

size	J	V	CDR3
-	TRBJ1-5	TRBV6-2/TRBV6-3	CASSFLQGSNQPQHF
-	TRBJ2-7	TRBV30	CAWSVEYEQYF
-	TRBJ2-3	TRBV6-4	CASSEPTSGGTSTDTQYF
-	TRBJ2-7	TRBV7-9	CASSLSGLEQYF
-	TRBJ2-7	TRBV5-6	CASSSLGQREQYF
-	TRBJ1-4	TRBV7-9	CASSSRTRSTNEKLFF
once	TRBJ2-1	TRBV29-1	CSVSGGAYNEQFF
-	TRBJ2-3	TRBV7-2	CASSLEGEGYDTQYF
-	TRBJ2-2	TRBV7-8	CASSATETGGELFF
-	TRBJ1-5	TRBV19	CASSIKDTNQPQHF
-	TRBJ1-6	TRBV18	CASSDDRGSNSPLHF
-	TRBJ2-1	TRBV11-2	CASSFYPAGSYNEQFF
-	TRBJ2-3	TRBV28	CAMRDGSSDTQYF
-	TRBJ2-5	TRBV6-5	CASSPPGQETQYF
-	TRBJ2-7	TRBV15	CATSRDRWETYEQYF
once	TRBJ1-1	TRBV6-5	CASRVGPNTEAFF
few	TRBJ2-2	TRBV6-1	CASSDPSGQFAGELFF
-	TRBJ2-3	TRBV5-1	CASSFSPGLALDTQYF
-	TRBJ2-7	TRBV6-5	CASTGLAGGEQYF
-	TRBJ2-3	TRBV6-5	CASSSGLAGGTDTQYF
-	TRBJ2-5	TRBV11-3	CASSLTETTPFRETQYF
-	TRBJ1-4	TRBV30	CAWRGGAATNEKLFF
few	TRBJ1-5	TRBV28	CASSLLDRNQPQHF
-	TRBJ1-4	TRBV29-1	CSVKETGKEKLFF
-	TRBJ2-1	TRBV5-4	CASASGRVDNEQFF
-	TRBJ2-1	TRBV5-1	CASSLGLAYNEQFF
-	TRBJ2-1	TRBV28	CASSLMPGSWNEQFF
-	TRBJ2-3	TRBV5-4	CASSLEIAGGTDTQYF
-	TRBJ2-2	TRBV30	CAYQGSYTGELFF
-	TRBJ2-3	TRBV7-8	CASSSELARTDTQYF